The 18 T cell receptor beta chains below come from one sample, sequenced in a study of T cell responses to AZD1222 COVID-19 vaccine. The assay was immunoSEQ multiplex PCR, and TCRdb's table has in-frame clones only and misses some. The repertoire holds about 110,000 clones, with 70% to 90% as singletons. The material sequenced was peripheral blood, taken on day 0 of AZD1222 vaccination. These receptors were collected from an adult in good health.

The chain recombines TRBV7-2 with TRBJ2-3; D ambiguous. The CDR3 length is 15 residues. CDR1 is SGHTA and CDR2 is FQGNSA in the germline V gene. V was cut by 2 bases and J by 3 bases, with 12 bases left in between. The CDR3 DNA follows: TGTGCCAGCAGCTTATACCCACGAAGTACAGATACGCAGTATTTT. It specifies CASSLYPRSTDTQYF.

V and J are TRBV7-2 and TRBJ2-7; D unclear. This CDR3 region has 14 residues. Germline V gene sequence: CDR1 SGHTA, CDR2 FQGNSA. V gave up 0 bases and J gave up 0 bases, with 6 bases separating them. CDR3 DNA: TGTGCCAGCAGCTTAGCAGGAAACTCCTACGAGCAGTACTTC. It specifies CASSLAGNSYEQYF.

The chain combines TRBV7-2 with TRBJ2-3; D perhaps matches TRBD1 (6 bases). Germline V gene sequence: CDR1 SGHTA, CDR2 FQGNSA. The CDR3 loop spans 12 amino acids. V lost 2 bases and J 11 bases, leaving 11 bases between the germline ends. CDR3 DNA sequence: TGTGCCAGCAGCTTAATACAGGGCGGGCAGTATTTT. This sequence encodes CASSLIQGGQYF.

The chain is built from TRBV10-3 and TRBJ1-1; weak D call: TRBD1 (6 bases). The CDR3 runs to 13 residues. Germline CDR1 and CDR2: ENHRY and SYGVKD. Deletions cut 1 base from V and 3 bases from J, with 6 bases between. CDR3 sequence (DNA): TGTGCCATCAGTGAGTACAGGGACACTGAAGCTTTCTTT. Protein sequence: CAISEYRDTEAFF.

The chain carries TRBV9 and TRBJ2-1; unclear D gene. Per germline, CDR1 SGDLS and CDR2 YYNGEE. This CDR3 comprises 14 residues. V lost 4 bases and J 4 bases, leaving 12 bases between the germline ends. The CDR3 sequence: CASSSSPLYNEQFF. DNA for the CDR3: TGTGCCAGCAGCTCCAGCCCCCTATACAATGAGCAGTTCTTC.

The genes are TRBV6-2 or TRBV6-3 and TRBJ2-1; unclear D gene. CDR3 size: 13 residues. CDR1 and CDR2 (germline): MNHEY, SVGEGT. V was cut by 5 bases and J by 10 bases, with 15 bases left in between. DNA of the CDR3: TGTGCCAGCAGTCGCGGCGGCTATGGCGAGCAGTTCTTC. It yields the protein CASSRGGYGEQFF.

This chain connects TRBV3-1 (or the pseudogene TRBV3-2) to TRBJ1-6; TRBD1 might be the D (5 bases). The V gene's germline CDR1 is LGHDT and CDR2 YNNKEL (reference sequence). Trimming took off 2 bases at V and 5 bases at J, with 10 bases between the two ends. The length of the CDR3 is 15 residues. CDR3 region: CASSQQAGNNSPLHF. The CDR3 coding sequence is TGTGCCAGCAGCCAACAGGCAGGGAATAATTCACCCCTCCACTTT.

V is TRBV10-1 and J is TRBJ1-1; tentatively, D is TRBD1 (5 bases). CDR1 and CDR2 from the germline V gene are WNHNN and SYGVQD (reference sequence). CDR3 size: 15 residues. V was trimmed by 0 bases and J by 1 base, leaving 9 bases between them. In DNA, the CDR3 is TGCGCCAGCAGTGAGTCGACGGGGGAGAACACTGAAGCTTTCTTT. Its translation: CASSESTGENTEAFF.

The chain combines TRBV19 with TRBJ2-5; the D gene is possibly TRBD1 (5 bases). Germline V gene lookup returns CDR1 LNHDA and CDR2 SQIVND (reference sequence). The germline V and J ends were trimmed by 7 bases and 4 bases, with 19 bases remaining between them. The CDR3 is 15 amino acids. CDR3 coding DNA: TGTGCCAGTACCCCTCAGTGGGGCCTGGGAGAGACCCAGTACTTC. Translating it yields CASTPQWGLGETQYF.

The rearrangement uses TRBV28 and TRBJ1-2; D ambiguous. Per the germline V gene, CDR1 is MDHEN and CDR2 is SYDVKM. V was clipped by 7 bases and J by 3 bases, with 12 bases between them. CDR3 length: 13 residues. Written as DNA, the CDR3 is TGTGCCAGCACCAATGGGGAGTACTATGGCTACACCTTC. This codes for CASTNGEYYGYTF.

The chain combines TRBV2 with TRBJ1-2, with D possibly matching TRBD1 (6 bases). The CDR3 has 14 residues. Trimming pared 6 bases from V and 3 bases from J, leaving 14 bases between. Germline CDR1 and CDR2: SNHLY and FYNNEI. CDR3 sequence (DNA): TGTGCCAGCAGGGCAAGGGGGGCTTACTATGGCTACACCTTC. Its protein product is CASRARGAYYGYTF.

V usage is TRBV7-2 and J usage is TRBJ2-2, with D perhaps being TRBD1 or TRBD2 (5 bases each). The CDR3 loop spans 14 amino acids. Trimming removed 0 bases at V and 5 bases at J, with 7 bases between. The germline CDR1 and CDR2 sequences are SGHTA and FQGNSA. The CDR3 here is CASSLAGGTGELFF. The DNA for the CDR3 is TGTGCCAGCAGCTTAGCTGGGGGAACCGGGGAGCTGTTTTTT.

This clone was observed a single time. The chain has TRBV25-1 and TRBJ1-1, with no clear D. V was cut by 4 bases and J by 3 bases, with 12 bases left in between. The CDR3 consists of 14 residues. In germline, CDR1 is MGHDK, CDR2 SYGVNS. This chain's CDR3 is CASSGHSRDTEAFF. The CDR3 DNA is TGTGCCAGCAGTGGGCATTCAAGGGACACTGAAGCTTTCTTT.

The V gene is TRBV18, the J gene TRBJ1-6, with a weak D call TRBD1 (6 bases). Trimming stripped 5 bases from V and 5 bases from J, with 13 bases between. The CDR3 loop spans 15 amino acids. From germline, CDR1 is KGHSH and CDR2 LQKENI. This CDR3 is CASSSDSTNNSPLHF. CDR3 coding DNA: TGTGCCAGCTCATCGGACAGTACCAATAATTCACCCCTCCACTTT.

This chain joins TRBV28 and TRBJ1-5; 8 bases match TRBD1. The trim removed 7 bases at V and 2 bases at J, leaving 7 bases unmatched. This CDR3 has 15 residues. Germline V CDR1 and CDR2: MDHEN, SYDVKM. In DNA, the CDR3 is TGTGCCAGCACCCCGACAGGGGAGGGCAATCAGCCCCAGCATTTT. This sequence encodes CASTPTGEGNQPQHF.

The chain employs TRBV6-2 or TRBV6-3 and TRBJ1-2; no firm D call. Germline V gene data show CDR1 as MNHEY and CDR2 as SVGEGT. Trimming left V 4 bases short and J 5 bases short, with 14 bases between. This CDR3 comprises 14 residues. The CDR3 region is CASSSQALWYGYTF. The CDR3 DNA reads TGTGCCAGCAGTTCTCAGGCGTTGTGGTATGGCTACACCTTC.

The V gene is TRBV28, the J gene TRBJ1-5; D is uncertain. CDR3 length: 15 residues. The germline gives CDR1 MDHEN, CDR2 SYDVKM. V shed 6 bases and J shed 2 bases, with 14 bases lying between them. For the CDR3, the DNA is TGTGCCAGCAGACCGCAAGAGGGCCGCAATCAGCCCCAGCATTTT. Encoded protein: CASRPQEGRNQPQHF.

The J gene is TRBJ2-7, the V gene TRBV5-1; 9 bases match TRBD1. The CDR3 is 15 residues long. Trimming at V came to 2 bases and at J to 5 bases, leaving 8 bases not matched to a gene. Germline V gene sequence: CDR1 SGHRS, CDR2 YFSETQ. In nucleotides, the CDR3 is TGCGCCAGCAGCTTTATAGGACAGGGGTTGGACGAGCAGTACTTC. Protein product: CASSFIGQGLDEQYF.